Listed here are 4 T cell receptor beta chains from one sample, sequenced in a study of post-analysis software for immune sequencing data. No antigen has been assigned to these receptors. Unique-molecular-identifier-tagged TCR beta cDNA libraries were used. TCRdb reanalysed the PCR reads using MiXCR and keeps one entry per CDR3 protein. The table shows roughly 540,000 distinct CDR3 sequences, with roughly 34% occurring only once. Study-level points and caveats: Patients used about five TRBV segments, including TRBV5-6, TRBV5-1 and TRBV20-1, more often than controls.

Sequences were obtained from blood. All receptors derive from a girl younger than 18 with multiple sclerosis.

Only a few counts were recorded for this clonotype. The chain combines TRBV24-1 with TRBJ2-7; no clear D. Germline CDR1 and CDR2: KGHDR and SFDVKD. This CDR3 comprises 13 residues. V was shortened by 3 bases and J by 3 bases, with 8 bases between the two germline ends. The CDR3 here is CATSDPNSYEQYF. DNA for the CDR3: TGTGCCACCAGTGATCCGAACAGCTACGAGCAGTACTTC.

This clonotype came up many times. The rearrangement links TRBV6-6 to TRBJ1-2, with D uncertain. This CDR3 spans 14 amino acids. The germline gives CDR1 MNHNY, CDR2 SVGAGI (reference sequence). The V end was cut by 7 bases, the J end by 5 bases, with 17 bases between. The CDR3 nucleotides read TGTGCCAGCATTAACGGGCAACTTGGGTATGGCTACACCTTC. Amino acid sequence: CASINGQLGYGYTF.

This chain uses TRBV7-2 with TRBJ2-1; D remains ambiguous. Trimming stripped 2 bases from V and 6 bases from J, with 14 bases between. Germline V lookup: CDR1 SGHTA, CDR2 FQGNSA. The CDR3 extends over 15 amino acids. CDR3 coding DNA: TGTGCCAGCAGCTTATTCTTCAAAGGCAGCAATGAGCAGTTCTTC. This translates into CASSLFFKGSNEQFF.

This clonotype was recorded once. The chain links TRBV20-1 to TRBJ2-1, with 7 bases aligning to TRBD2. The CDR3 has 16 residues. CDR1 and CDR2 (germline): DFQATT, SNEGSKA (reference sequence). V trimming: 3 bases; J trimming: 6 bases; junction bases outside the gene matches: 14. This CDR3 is CSARGGRALAVNEQFF. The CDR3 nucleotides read TGCAGTGCTAGGGGAGGGCGGGCGTTGGCGGTCAATGAGCAGTTCTTC.